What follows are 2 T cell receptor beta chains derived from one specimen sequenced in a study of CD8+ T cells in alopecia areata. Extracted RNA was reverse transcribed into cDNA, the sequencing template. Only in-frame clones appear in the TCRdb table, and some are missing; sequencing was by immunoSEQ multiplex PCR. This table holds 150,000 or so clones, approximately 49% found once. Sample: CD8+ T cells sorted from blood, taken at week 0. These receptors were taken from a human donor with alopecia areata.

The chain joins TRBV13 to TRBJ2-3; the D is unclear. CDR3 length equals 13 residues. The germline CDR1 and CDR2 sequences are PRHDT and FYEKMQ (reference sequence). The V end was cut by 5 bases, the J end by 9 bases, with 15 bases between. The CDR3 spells CASSLISFETQYF. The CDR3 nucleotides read TGTGCCAGCAGCCTGATTTCTTTCGAGACGCAGTATTTT.

In nucleotides, the CDR3 is TGCGCCAGCAGCTTGAGGGTCGCGAACACCGGGGAGCTGTTTTTT. Its translation: CASSLRVANTGELFF. J is TRBJ2-2 and V is TRBV5-1; D not certain. The CDR3 loop spans 15 amino acids. V was shortened by 1 base and J by 0 bases, with 7 bases between the two germline ends. CDR1 is SGHRS and CDR2 is YFSETQ in the germline V gene.